Below are 8 T cell receptor beta chains sequenced from a single sample in a study of CD8 T cells in Susac syndrome. An amount of RNA that ranged from roughly 0.45 to 1 ug was reverse transcribed with random hexamers. TCRdb called the immunoSEQ multiplex PCR reads again in MiXCR, with one record for every CDR3 protein. Altogether some 450,000 distinct CDR3 sequences are present, approximately 85% being singletons, with the ten largest covering 0.09% to 0.15%. Sequenced sample: CD8+ T cells from PBMCs. These receptors originate from a human donor with multiple sclerosis.

J is TRBJ2-3 and V is TRBV9; a weak D match, TRBD2 (6 bases). The V and J ends lost 3 bases and 4 bases respectively, with 12 bases between them. Germline V lookup: CDR1 SGDLS, CDR2 YYNGEE. CDR3 length equals 14 residues. CDR3 protein: CASSEGSGPDTQYF. The CDR3 DNA reads as TGTGCCAGCAGCGAAGGAAGCGGGCCAGATACGCAGTATTTT.

In its sample, this clonotype was seen a few times. The chain has TRBV6-5 and TRBJ2-5, with 9 bases matching TRBD2. The CDR3 is 15 residues long. Germline V gene sequence: CDR1 MNHEY, CDR2 SVGAGI. Trimming at V came to 2 bases and at J to 3 bases, leaving 4 bases not matched to a gene. Written as DNA, the CDR3 is TGTGCCAGCAGTTACCAGGGCGGGGGGGAAGAGACCCAGTACTTC. Its protein is CASSYQGGGEETQYF.

The chain links TRBV7-9 to TRBJ2-5; D is possibly TRBD1 or TRBD2 (5 bases each). Germline CDR1 is SEHNR and CDR2 is FQNEAQ (reference sequence). The CDR3 sequence is 15 residues long. V shed 5 bases and J shed 0 bases, with 13 bases lying between them. Here the CDR3 reads CASSRRDGHQETQYF. The CDR3 bases are TGTGCCAGCAGCCGCCGGGACGGCCACCAAGAGACCCAGTACTTC.

This chain uses TRBV2 with TRBJ2-4; D is ambiguous. Germline values: CDR1 SNHLY, CDR2 FYNNEI. Trimming stripped 10 bases from V and 0 bases from J, with 10 bases between. The CDR3 sequence is 13 residues long. CDR3 in amino acids: CAKEPLAKNIQYF. DNA for the CDR3: TGTGCCAAAGAACCCCTAGCCAAAAACATTCAGTACTTC.

The V gene is TRBV30, the J gene TRBJ1-2, with 10 nucleotides matching TRBD1. The germline gives CDR1 GTSNPN, CDR2 SVGIG (reference sequence). The CDR3 spans 13 residues. The trim removed 5 bases at V and 6 bases at J, leaving 6 bases unmatched. The CDR3 nucleotides are TGTGCCTGGTACGGACAGGGGGAAGATGGCTACACCTTC. It yields the protein CAWYGQGEDGYTF.

This clonotype appeared a single time. At one end, the junction sequence differs from germline, possibly due to a read error. The V gene is TRBV19, the J gene TRBJ2-1, with D unresolved. Germline V CDR1 and CDR2: LNHDA, SQIVND (reference sequence). The CDR3 length is 16 residues. CDR3 in DNA: TGTGCCAGTAGTCCCCCGGGCATGAGCTCCTACAATGGGCAGTTCTTC. This gives the protein CASSPPGMSSYNGQFF.

The rearrangement links TRBV12-3 or TRBV12-4 to TRBJ2-1, with TRBD2 matching 14 bases. V was clipped by 8 bases and J by 11 bases; unmatched bases: 5. This CDR3 contains 13 residues. Here the CDR3 DNA reads TGTGCCAGCGGGGGACTAGCGGGAGTTCAGCAGTTCTTC. It specifies CASGGLAGVQQFF.

V and J are TRBV30 and TRBJ1-5; a weak D match, TRBD1 (6 bases). Trimming cost V 3 bases and J 8 bases, with 14 bases left between them. CDR1 is GTSNPN and CDR2 is SVGIG in the germline V gene (reference sequence). There are 13 residues in the CDR3. The CDR3 region has the DNA TGTGCCTGGAGCGGGGGCAACTCGGAGCCCCAGCATTTT. It translates to CAWSGGNSEPQHF.